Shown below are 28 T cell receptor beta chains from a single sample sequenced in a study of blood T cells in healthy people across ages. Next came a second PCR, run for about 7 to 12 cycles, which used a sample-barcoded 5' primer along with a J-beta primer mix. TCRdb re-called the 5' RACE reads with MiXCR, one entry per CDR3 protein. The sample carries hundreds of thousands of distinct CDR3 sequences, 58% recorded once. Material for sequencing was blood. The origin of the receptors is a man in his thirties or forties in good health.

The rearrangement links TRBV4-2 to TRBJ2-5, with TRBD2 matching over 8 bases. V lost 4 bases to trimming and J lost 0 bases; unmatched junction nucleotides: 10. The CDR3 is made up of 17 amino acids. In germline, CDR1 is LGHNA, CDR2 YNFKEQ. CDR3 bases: TGTGCCAGCAGCCTAACCGCGTCTAGCGGGTACCAAGAGACCCAGTACTTC. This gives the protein CASSLTASSGYQETQYF.

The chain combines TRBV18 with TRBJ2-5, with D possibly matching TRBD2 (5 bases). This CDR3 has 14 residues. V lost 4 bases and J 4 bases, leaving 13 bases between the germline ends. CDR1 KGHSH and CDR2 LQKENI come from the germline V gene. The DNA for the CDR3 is TGTGCCAGCTCACAGGGAGCGCGGAGAGAGACCCAGTACTTC. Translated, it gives CASSQGARRETQYF.

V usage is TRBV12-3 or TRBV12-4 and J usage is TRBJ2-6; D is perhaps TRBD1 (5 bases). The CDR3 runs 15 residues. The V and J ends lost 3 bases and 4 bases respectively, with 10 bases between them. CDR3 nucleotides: TGTGCCAGCAGTTTTGACAGATCCGGGGCCAACGTCCTGACTTTC. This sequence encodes CASSFDRSGANVLTF.

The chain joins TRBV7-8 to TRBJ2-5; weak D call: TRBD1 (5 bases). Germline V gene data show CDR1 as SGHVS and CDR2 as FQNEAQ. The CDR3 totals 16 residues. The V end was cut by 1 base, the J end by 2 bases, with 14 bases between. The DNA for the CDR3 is TGTGCCAGCAGCTTAGTTCCCAGGGCATCTCAAGAGACCCAGTACTTC. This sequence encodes CASSLVPRASQETQYF.

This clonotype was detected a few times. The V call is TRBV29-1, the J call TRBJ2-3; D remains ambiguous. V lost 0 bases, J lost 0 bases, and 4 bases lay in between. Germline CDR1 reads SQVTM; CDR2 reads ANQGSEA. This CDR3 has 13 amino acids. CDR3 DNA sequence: TGCAGCGTTGAAGACTCTAGCACAGATACGCAGTATTTT. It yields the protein CSVEDSSTDTQYF.

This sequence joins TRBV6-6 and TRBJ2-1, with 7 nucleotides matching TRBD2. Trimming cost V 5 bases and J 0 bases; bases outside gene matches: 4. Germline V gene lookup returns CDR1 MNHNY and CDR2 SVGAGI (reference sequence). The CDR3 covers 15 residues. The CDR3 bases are TGTGCCAGCAGTCCGACTAGCAGCTCCTACAATGAGCAGTTCTTC. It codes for CASSPTSSSYNEQFF.

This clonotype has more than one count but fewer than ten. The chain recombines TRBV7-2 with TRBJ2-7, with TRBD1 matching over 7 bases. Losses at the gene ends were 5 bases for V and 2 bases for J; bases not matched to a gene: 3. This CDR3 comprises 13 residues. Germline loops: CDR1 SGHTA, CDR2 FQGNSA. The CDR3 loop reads CASSTTGAYEQYF. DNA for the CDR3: TGTGCCAGCAGCACTACAGGGGCCTACGAGCAGTACTTC.

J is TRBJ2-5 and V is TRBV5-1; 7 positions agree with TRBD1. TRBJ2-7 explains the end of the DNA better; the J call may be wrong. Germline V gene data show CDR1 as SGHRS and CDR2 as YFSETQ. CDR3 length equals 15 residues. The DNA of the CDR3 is TGCGCCAGCAGCTTCGGTTCAGGGACAGCCTACGAGCAGTACTTC. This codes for CASSFGSGTAYEQYF.

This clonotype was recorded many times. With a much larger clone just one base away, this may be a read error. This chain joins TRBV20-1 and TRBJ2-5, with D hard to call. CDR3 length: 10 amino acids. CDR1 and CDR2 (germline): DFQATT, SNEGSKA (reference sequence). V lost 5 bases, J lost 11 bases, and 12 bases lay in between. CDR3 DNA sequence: TGCAGTGCTCTTTGGAATGAGCAGTACTTC. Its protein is CSALWNEQYF.

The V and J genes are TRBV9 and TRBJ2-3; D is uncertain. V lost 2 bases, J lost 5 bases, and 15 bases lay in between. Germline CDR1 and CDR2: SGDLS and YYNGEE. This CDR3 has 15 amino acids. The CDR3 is CASSVYQTPLDTQYF. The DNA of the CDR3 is TGTGCCAGCAGCGTTTACCAGACACCCCTAGATACGCAGTATTTT.

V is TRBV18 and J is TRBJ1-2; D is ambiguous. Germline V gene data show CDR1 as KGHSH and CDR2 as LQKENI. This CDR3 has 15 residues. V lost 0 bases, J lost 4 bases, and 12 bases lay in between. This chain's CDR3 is CASSPPAWGTYGYTF. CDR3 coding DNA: TGTGCCAGCTCACCACCGGCTTGGGGTACCTATGGCTACACCTTC.

In nucleotides, the CDR3 is TGTGCCAGCAGCTTAGTAGCGGTCTACAATGAGCAGTTCTTC. Encoded protein: CASSLVAVYNEQFF. This chain uses TRBV7-2 with TRBJ2-1, with D maybe TRBD2 (6 bases). V lost 1 base to trimming and J lost 3 bases, with 7 bases between them. CDR1 SGHTA and CDR2 FQGNSA come from the germline V gene. The CDR3 is 14 amino acids.

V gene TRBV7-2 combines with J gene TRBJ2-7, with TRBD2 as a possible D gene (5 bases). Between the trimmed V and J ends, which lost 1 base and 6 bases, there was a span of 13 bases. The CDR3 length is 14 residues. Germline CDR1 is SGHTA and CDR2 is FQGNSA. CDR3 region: CASSLGRLAREQYF. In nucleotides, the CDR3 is TGTGCCAGCAGCTTAGGACGGCTAGCCCGCGAGCAGTACTTC.

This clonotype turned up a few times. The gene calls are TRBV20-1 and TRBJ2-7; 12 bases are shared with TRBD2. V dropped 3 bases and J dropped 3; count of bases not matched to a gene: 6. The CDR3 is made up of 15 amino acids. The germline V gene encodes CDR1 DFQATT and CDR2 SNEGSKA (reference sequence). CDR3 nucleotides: TGCAGTGCTAGTGGGACTAGCGGGTTCGACTACGAGCAGTACTTC. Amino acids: CSASGTSGFDYEQYF.

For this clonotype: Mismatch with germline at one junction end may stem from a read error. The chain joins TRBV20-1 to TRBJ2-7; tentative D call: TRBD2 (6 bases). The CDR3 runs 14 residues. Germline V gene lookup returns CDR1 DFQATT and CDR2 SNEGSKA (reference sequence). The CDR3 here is CSVRDRRAPIEQYF. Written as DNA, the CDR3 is TGCAGTGTTAGAGATCGGAGGGCCCCAATCGAGCAGTACTTC.

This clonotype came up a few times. CDR3 sequence (DNA): TGCGCCAGCAGCCAAGACAGGGAGGTCGTCAATGGCTACACCTTC. Protein sequence: CASSQDREVVNGYTF. The chain couples TRBV4-3 to TRBJ1-2; D possibly corresponds to TRBD1 (5 bases). The CDR3 is 15 amino acids. CDR1 and CDR2 from the germline V gene are LGHNA and YSLEER. V was clipped by 0 bases and J by 6 bases, with 14 bases between them.

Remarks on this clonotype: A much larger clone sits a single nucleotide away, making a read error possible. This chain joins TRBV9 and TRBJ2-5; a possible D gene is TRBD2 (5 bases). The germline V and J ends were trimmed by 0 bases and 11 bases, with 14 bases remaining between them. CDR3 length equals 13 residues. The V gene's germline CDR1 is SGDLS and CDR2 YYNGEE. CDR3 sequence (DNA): TGTGCCAGCAGCGTAGCTAGGAGCGGTGAGCAGTACTTC. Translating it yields CASSVARSGEQYF.

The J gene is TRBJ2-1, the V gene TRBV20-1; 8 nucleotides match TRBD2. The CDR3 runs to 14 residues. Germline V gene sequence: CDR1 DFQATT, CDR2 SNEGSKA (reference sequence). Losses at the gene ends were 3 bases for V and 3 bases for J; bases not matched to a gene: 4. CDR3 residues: CSASTAGDYNEQFF. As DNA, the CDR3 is TGCAGTGCTAGTACAGCGGGGGACTACAATGAGCAGTTCTTC.

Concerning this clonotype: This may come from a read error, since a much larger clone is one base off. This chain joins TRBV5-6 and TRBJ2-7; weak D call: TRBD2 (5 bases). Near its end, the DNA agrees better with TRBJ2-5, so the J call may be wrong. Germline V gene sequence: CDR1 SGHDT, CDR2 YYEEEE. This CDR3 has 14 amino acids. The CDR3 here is CASSVLRGWETQYF. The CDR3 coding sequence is TGTGCCAGCAGCGTCTTACGGGGTTGGGAGACCCAGTACTTC.

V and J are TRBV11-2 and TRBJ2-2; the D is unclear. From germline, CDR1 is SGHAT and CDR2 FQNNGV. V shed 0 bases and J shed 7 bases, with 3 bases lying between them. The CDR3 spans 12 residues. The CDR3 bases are TGTGCCAGCAGCTTAGATCGCGGGGAGCTGTTTTTT. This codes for CASSLDRGELFF.

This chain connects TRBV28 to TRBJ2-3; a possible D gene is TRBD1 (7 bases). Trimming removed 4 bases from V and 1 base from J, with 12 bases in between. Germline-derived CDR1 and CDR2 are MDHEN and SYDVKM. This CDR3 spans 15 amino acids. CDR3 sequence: CASSWRGHGTDTQYF. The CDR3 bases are TGTGCCAGCAGTTGGAGGGGGCATGGCACAGATACGCAGTATTTT.

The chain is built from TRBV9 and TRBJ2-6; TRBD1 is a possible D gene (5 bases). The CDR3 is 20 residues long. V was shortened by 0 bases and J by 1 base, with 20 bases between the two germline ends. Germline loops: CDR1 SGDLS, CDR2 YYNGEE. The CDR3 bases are TGTGCCAGCAGCGTAGACCCAACAGGTGTGGAAGGATCTGGGGCCAACGTCCTGACTTTC. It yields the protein CASSVDPTGVEGSGANVLTF.

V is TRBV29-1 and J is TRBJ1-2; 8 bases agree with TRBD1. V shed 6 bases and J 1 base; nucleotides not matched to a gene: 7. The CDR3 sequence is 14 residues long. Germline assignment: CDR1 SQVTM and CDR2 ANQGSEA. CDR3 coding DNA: TGCAGCGTGAGGGACAGGACGCTTAACTATGGCTACACCTTC. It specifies CSVRDRTLNYGYTF.

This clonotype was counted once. The CDR3 reads CASRRQEKLRNTEAFF. The CDR3 DNA reads as TGCGCCAGCAGGAGACAGGAGAAACTACGGAACACTGAAGCTTTCTTT. The genes are TRBV5-1 and TRBJ1-1, with D possibly TRBD1 on 6 matching bases. CDR1 and CDR2 (germline): SGHRS, YFSETQ. The ends were cut back, 5 bases at V and 1 base at J, with 18 bases in the middle. The CDR3 runs 16 residues.

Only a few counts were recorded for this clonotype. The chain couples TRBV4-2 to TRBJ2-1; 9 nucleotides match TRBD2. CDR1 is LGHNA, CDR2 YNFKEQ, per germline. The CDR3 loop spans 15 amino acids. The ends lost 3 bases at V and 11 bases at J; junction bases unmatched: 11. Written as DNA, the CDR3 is TGTGCCAGCAGCCAGACTAGCGGACCCGCCGACAAGCAGTTCTTC. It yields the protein CASSQTSGPADKQFF.

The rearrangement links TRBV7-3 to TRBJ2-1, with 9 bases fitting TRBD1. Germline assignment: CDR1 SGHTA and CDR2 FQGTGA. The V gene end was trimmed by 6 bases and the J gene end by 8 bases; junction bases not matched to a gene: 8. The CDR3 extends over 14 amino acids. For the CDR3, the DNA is TGTGCCAGCAGGCGAGGGACAGGGTGGGATGAGCAGTTCTTC. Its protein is CASRRGTGWDEQFF.

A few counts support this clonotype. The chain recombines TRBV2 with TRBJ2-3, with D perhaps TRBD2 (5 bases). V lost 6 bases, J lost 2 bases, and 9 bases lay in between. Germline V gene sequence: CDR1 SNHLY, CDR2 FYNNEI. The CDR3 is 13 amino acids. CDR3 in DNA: TGTGCCAGCAGGGACTTATACACAGATACGCAGTATTTT. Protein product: CASRDLYTDTQYF.

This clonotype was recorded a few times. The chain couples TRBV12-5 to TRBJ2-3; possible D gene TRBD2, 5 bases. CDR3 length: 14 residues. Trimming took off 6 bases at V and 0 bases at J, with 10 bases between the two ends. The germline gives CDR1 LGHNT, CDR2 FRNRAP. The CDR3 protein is CASGGRTSTDTQYF. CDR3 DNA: TGTGCTAGTGGAGGTCGGACTAGCACAGATACGCAGTATTTT.